These 20 T cell receptor beta chains share one sample of origin, sequenced in a study of beta chain features in type 1 diabetes. The investigators reverse transcribed all of the isolated RNA, so they sequenced expressed TCRB transcripts. This table comes from immunoSEQ multiplex PCR, and its TCRdb copy is limited to in-frame clones, with some not included. This sample has roughly 14,000 clones, with roughly 63% found just once. Study-level results: The study found moderately but significantly shorter TCRB CDR3s in all four CD4+ subsets of Type 1 diabetes patients.

These receptors' targets are unknown. Sequenced sample: stem cell memory CD4+ T cells from blood. Receptors were obtained from a woman younger than 30 with type 1 diabetes.

J is TRBJ2-2 and V is TRBV2; D remains ambiguous. Looked up from germline, CDR1 is SNHLY and CDR2 is FYNNEI. This CDR3 is 15 amino acids long. V lost 2 bases to trimming and J lost 0 bases, with 7 bases between them. CDR3 nucleotides: TGTGCCAGCAGTGAAACTTTCCCGAACACCGGGGAGCTGTTTTTT. Encoded protein: CASSETFPNTGELFF.

The chain has TRBV7-2 and TRBJ2-7; D ambiguous. Germline assignment: CDR1 SGHTA and CDR2 FQGNSA. CDR3 length: 13 amino acids. The V end lost 1 base, the J end lost 3 bases, and 7 bases lay between the germline ends. This CDR3 reads CASSLGPVYEQYF. The CDR3 nucleotides are TGTGCCAGCAGCTTAGGTCCCGTCTACGAGCAGTACTTC.

The rearrangement links TRBV2 to TRBJ2-3; D gene unclear. V was clipped by 9 bases and J by 0 bases, with 13 bases between them. Per germline, CDR1 SNHLY and CDR2 FYNNEI. The CDR3 has 14 amino acids. In DNA form, the CDR3 reads TGTGCCAGTACCCCCCTAACTAGCACAGATACGCAGTATTTT. It specifies CASTPLTSTDTQYF.

The V gene is TRBV5-1, the J gene TRBJ2-1; 9 bases fit TRBD2. V trimming: 1 base; J trimming: 4 bases; junction bases outside the gene matches: 3. The CDR3 sequence is 15 residues long. Germline V gives CDR1 SGHRS, CDR2 YFSETQ. The CDR3: CASSLPSGAYNEQFF. In nucleotides, the CDR3 is TGCGCCAGCAGCTTGCCTAGCGGGGCATACAATGAGCAGTTCTTC.

The gene calls are TRBV5-6 and TRBJ2-7, with TRBD1 matching 8 bases. Germline CDR1 is SGHDT and CDR2 is YYEEEE. Trimming removed 3 bases from V and 2 bases from J; junction bases left unmatched: 4. The CDR3 contains 14 residues. The CDR3 here is CASSSRGLAYEQYF. The CDR3 DNA reads TGTGCCAGCAGCTCCAGGGGGCTCGCCTACGAGCAGTACTTC.

V usage is TRBV5-1 and J usage is TRBJ2-7; D is perhaps TRBD1 (6 bases). This CDR3 has 17 amino acids. Germline CDR1 SGHRS, CDR2 YFSETQ. V was clipped by 4 bases and J by 6 bases, with 26 bases between them. CDR3 sequence (DNA): TGCGCCAGCAGCCCGGGTACGACAGGAGCGAGTCCCTTCGAGCAGTACTTC. As protein: CASSPGTTGASPFEQYF.

The chain links TRBV7-9 to TRBJ1-1; D not certain. Per the germline V gene, CDR1 is SEHNR and CDR2 is FQNEAQ (reference sequence). Trimming left V 3 bases short and J 5 bases short, with 13 bases between. The CDR3 runs 14 residues. The CDR3 bases are TGTGCCAGCAGCTTCACGGGAAAGGCAACTGAAGCTTTCTTT. Translated, it gives CASSFTGKATEAFF.

This clone came up a few times. The rearrangement links TRBV29-1 to TRBJ2-1, with no clear D. Between the trimmed V and J ends, which lost 8 bases and 10 bases, there was a span of 18 bases. CDR1 and CDR2 from the germline V gene are SQVTM and ANQGSEA. CDR3 length: 12 residues. As DNA, the CDR3 is TGCAGCCCCCGAGACTGGAACCAAGAGCAGTTCTTC. Translation: CSPRDWNQEQFF.

V is TRBV7-9 and J is TRBJ1-1; 7 nucleotides line up with TRBD1. CDR3 length: 14 residues. Germline loops: CDR1 SEHNR, CDR2 FQNEAQ (reference sequence). With V trimmed by 7 bases and J by 0 bases, 5 bases remained unmatched. DNA of the CDR3: TGTGCCAGCACCTTGGGGACAGTGAACACTGAAGCTTTCTTT. It yields the protein CASTLGTVNTEAFF.

This clone was found a few times. This chain links TRBV2 with TRBJ2-3; possible D gene TRBD2, 6 bases. Germline assignment: CDR1 SNHLY and CDR2 FYNNEI. This CDR3 region has 11 residues. V lost 6 bases to trimming and J lost 12 bases, with 13 bases between them. CDR3: CASSLARPQYF. CDR3 nucleotide sequence: TGTGCCAGCAGCCTAGCGCGGCCCCAGTATTTT.

DNA of the CDR3: TGTGCCAGCAGCGTAGTCGCCGGGACAAGTGGAAACACCATATATTTT. Translation gives CASSVVAGTSGNTIYF. The chain joins TRBV9 to TRBJ1-3; D perhaps matches TRBD1 (6 bases). The CDR3 is 16 residues long. CDR1 is SGDLS and CDR2 is YYNGEE in the germline V gene. V was shortened by 0 bases and J by 3 bases, with 13 bases between the two germline ends. Full variable domain (missing parts from reference TRBV9 and TRBJ1-3): DSGVTQTPKHLITATGQRVTLRCSPRSGDLSVYWYQQSLDQGLQFLIQYYNGEERAKGNILERFSAQQFPDLHSELNLSSLELGDSALYFCASSVVAGTSGNTIYFGEGSWLTVV.

This chain connects TRBV2 to TRBJ2-1; 8 nucleotides align to TRBD2. The CDR3 is made up of 13 amino acids. Germline V CDR1 and CDR2: SNHLY, FYNNEI. V lost 3 bases, J lost 7 bases, and 2 bases stayed unmatched. The CDR3 reads CASSDGGANEQFF. The CDR3 region has the DNA TGTGCCAGCAGTGACGGGGGGGCGAATGAGCAGTTCTTC. Full variable domain (remainder filled in from reference TRBV2 and TRBJ2-1): EPEVTQTPSHQVTQMGQEVILRCVPISNHLYFYWYRQILGQKVEFLVSFYNNEISEKSEIFDDQFSVERPDGSNFTLKIRSTKLEDSAMYFCASSDGGANEQFFGPGTRLTVL.

The chain recombines TRBV19 with TRBJ2-7; 7 positions agree with TRBD2. CDR1 and CDR2 (germline): LNHDA, SQIVND (reference sequence). V trimming: 4 bases; J trimming: 0 bases; junction bases outside the gene matches: 9. This CDR3 contains 16 residues. For the CDR3, the DNA is TGTGCCAGTAGTAATCCCGGGACTACGAGCTCCTACGAGCAGTACTTC. Its protein is CASSNPGTTSSYEQYF.

This clone was seen only a few times. This chain links TRBV2 with TRBJ2-3, with D possibly TRBD2 on 6 matching bases. The CDR3 length is 14 residues. In germline, CDR1 is SNHLY, CDR2 FYNNEI. V lost 2 bases and J lost 6, with 12 bases in between. In nucleotides, the CDR3 is TGTGCCAGCAGTGAAATCGGGGGAGTGGATACGCAGTATTTT. Its translation is CASSEIGGVDTQYF.

The sample holds a few counts of this clone. The gene calls are TRBV6-5 and TRBJ1-3; D gene ambiguous. V lost 7 bases and J lost 0, with 10 bases in between. CDR1 and CDR2 (germline): MNHEY, SVGAGI. This CDR3 is 14 amino acids long. The CDR3 bases are TGTGCCAGCAAGGACGGGAGCTCTGGAAACACCATATATTTT. This codes for CASKDGSSGNTIYF.

The chain combines TRBV5-1 with TRBJ2-3; 9 bases agree with TRBD1. V lost 4 bases, J lost 3 bases, and 6 bases stayed unmatched. The CDR3 has 15 residues. The germline CDR1 and CDR2 sequences are SGHRS and YFSETQ. The CDR3 protein is CASSIGTGSTDTQYF. CDR3 sequence (DNA): TGCGCCAGCAGCATCGGGACAGGGTCGACAGATACGCAGTATTTT.

This clone was picked up one time. The chain uses TRBV7-2 and TRBJ2-7, with 8 bases fitting TRBD1. Germline V gene data show CDR1 as SGHTA and CDR2 as FQGNSA. The length of the CDR3 is 14 residues. Unmatched junction bases numbered 7, after V lost 5 bases and J lost 4 bases. CDR3 DNA sequence: TGTGCCAGCAGCCTGGACAGGGTCACGTACGAGCAGTACTTC. This translates into CASSLDRVTYEQYF.

This sequence joins TRBV19 and TRBJ2-5; D gene unclear. Trimming removed 3 bases from V and 5 bases from J, with 7 bases in between. CDR1 LNHDA and CDR2 SQIVND come from the germline V gene (reference sequence). The length of the CDR3 is 12 residues. CDR3 nucleotides: TGTGCCAGTAGTATTAGTCCGGAGACCCAGTACTTC. It translates to CASSISPETQYF.

The gene calls are TRBV7-9 and TRBJ1-4; no firm D call. V gave up 6 bases and J gave up 5 bases, with 16 bases separating them. CDR3 length equals 15 residues. Germline lookup yields CDR1 SEHNR and CDR2 FQNEAQ (reference sequence). CDR3 bases: TGTGCCAGCAGACGAACGACGACTCCGAATGAAAAACTGTTTTTT. Protein: CASRRTTTPNEKLFF.

The chain has TRBV2 and TRBJ1-6, with D perhaps matching TRBD1 (5 bases). Germline CDR1 reads SNHLY; CDR2 reads FYNNEI. The length of the CDR3 is 15 residues. V lost 1 base to trimming and J lost 7 bases, with 11 bases between them. CDR3 bases: TGTGCCAGCAGTGAAGGGTCAGGGAGGAATTCACCCCTCCACTTT. The encoded protein is CASSEGSGRNSPLHF. Looking up the rest from reference TRBV2 and TRBJ1-6 gives the full variable domain: EPEVTQTPSHQVTQMGQEVILRCVPISNHLYFYWYRQILGQKVEFLVSFYNNEISEKSEIFDDQFSVERPDGSNFTLKIRSTKLEDSAMYFCASSEGSGRNSPLHFGNGTRLTVT.